The source of this TCR beta chain is a study of molecular identifiers for immune sequencing clone quantification. The CDR3 has 14 amino acids. From germline, CDR1 is MNHEY and CDR2 SVGAGI. The ends were cut back, 1 base at V and 1 base at J, with 2 bases in the middle. Each CDR3 protein gets one entry after TCRdb re-called the PCR reads with MiXCR. The sample shows approximately 550,000 distinct CDR3 sequences, about a fifth of them seen only once. The TCR comes from a human donor in good health. Some libraries in this study had Jurkat cell RNA spiked in. V gene TRBV6-5 combines with J gene TRBJ2-6; D is unresolved. Sample: naive CD8+ T cells from blood, with Jurkat cell RNA spiked in. Subset meaning: FACS-sorted CD8+CD4-CCR7+CD45RA+ naive T cells. The CDR3 loop reads CASSYYSGANVLTF. The CDR3 nucleotides are TGTGCCAGCAGTTACTATTCTGGGGCCAACGTCCTGACTTTC.